This TCR beta chain derives from a study of identical twins. TCRdb passed the 5' RACE reads through MiXCR, listing each CDR3 protein once. In the table there are under 300,000 distinct CDR3 sequences, over 5% of which are singletons. The study's findings and limits: Out-of-frame TCR alpha sharing observed in monozygotic twins exceeded model estimates. The study reached conclusions through statistical analysis that was cross-sectional, not following the same donors.

Germline CDR1 is SQVTM and CDR2 is ANQGSEA. Losses at the gene ends were 1 base for V and 0 bases for J; bases not matched to a gene: 5. The CDR3 runs to 16 residues. In this sample, this clonotype turned up many times. Its antigen is still unknown. These data are also associated with another study on T cells expressing NK-cell markers. This second report adds: Sorting in several experiments was restricted by an anti-gamma-delta TCR antibody to alpha-beta TCR T cells. NKG2C+ dominant clonotype frequencies in 6 or 7 donors were roughly 1.0-8% of CD8+ T cells.

V gene TRBV29-1 combines with J gene TRBJ2-1, with 8 bases matching TRBD2. The TCR comes from a woman between 18 and 29 years old in good health. The sample comprised CD8+ T cells sorted from blood. CDR3 protein: CSVEGAGGLSYNEQFF. CDR3 DNA sequence: TGCAGCGTTGAAGGCGCGGGAGGACTCTCCTACAATGAGCAGTTCTTC.